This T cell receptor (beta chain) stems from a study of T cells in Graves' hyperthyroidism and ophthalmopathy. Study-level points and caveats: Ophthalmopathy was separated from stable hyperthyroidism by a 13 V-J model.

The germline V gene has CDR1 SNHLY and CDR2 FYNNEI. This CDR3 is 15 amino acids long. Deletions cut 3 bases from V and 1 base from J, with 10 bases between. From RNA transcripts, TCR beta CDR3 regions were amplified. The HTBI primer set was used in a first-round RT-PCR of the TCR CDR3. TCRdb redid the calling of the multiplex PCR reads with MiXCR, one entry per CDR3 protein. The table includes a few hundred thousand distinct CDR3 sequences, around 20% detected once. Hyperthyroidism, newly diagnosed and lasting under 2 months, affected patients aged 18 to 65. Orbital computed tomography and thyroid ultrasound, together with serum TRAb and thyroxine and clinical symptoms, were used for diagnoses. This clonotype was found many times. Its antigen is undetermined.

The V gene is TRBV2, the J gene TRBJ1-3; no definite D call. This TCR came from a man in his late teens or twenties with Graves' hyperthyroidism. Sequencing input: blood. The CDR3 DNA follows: TGTGCCAGCAGTGAGGTCAGGACTTCTGGAAACACCATATATTTT. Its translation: CASSEVRTSGNTIYF.